The 21 T cell receptor beta chains below all came from one sample that was sequenced in a study of blood T cell repertoires in COVID-19 (dated by TCRdb to 2018 to 2021). Libraries came from the immunoSEQ multiplex PCR assay. What TCRdb holds here is the immuneACCESS table cut down to in-frame rearrangements. Part of the clones is not present; checked against another copy, under half of the missing clones reflect an unresolved V gene, and the others are unexplained. Within this sample are a few hundred thousand clones, with roughly 89% of them counted one time only. The ten largest clones add up to approximately 4% of the sample. The sample was PBMCs or T cells enriched from blood (not recorded which). These receptors originate from a woman aged 18-35 years with acute COVID-19.

This chain joins TRBV9 and TRBJ2-7; tentatively, D is TRBD2 (6 bases). The CDR3 totals 15 residues. CDR1 SGDLS and CDR2 YYNGEE come from the germline V gene. Trimming removed 0 bases at V and 7 bases at J, with 17 bases between. CDR3 nucleotides: TGTGCCAGCAGCGTAGCTGAAGGCGCTCGGGAGGAGCAGTACTTC. Residues: CASSVAEGAREEQYF.

The chain combines TRBV5-6 with TRBJ1-2; D is undetermined. The CDR3 totals 13 residues. The V gene lost 1 base and the J gene lost 6 bases, with 10 bases spanning the gap. CDR1 is SGHDT, CDR2 YYEEEE, per germline. CDR3 DNA sequence: TGTGCCAGCAGCTTGTGGCAGGAGGATGGCTACACCTTC. Residues: CASSLWQEDGYTF.

In DNA, the CDR3 is TGTGCCAGCAGCCCTGGAGGCAGAAACTATGGCTACACCTTC. Translation gives CASSPGGRNYGYTF. The chain employs TRBV5-4 and TRBJ1-2; no clear D. The CDR3 loop spans 14 amino acids. V was pared by 4 bases and J by 2 bases, with 12 bases between. CDR1 is SGHNT and CDR2 is YYREEE in the germline V gene (reference sequence).

The chain carries TRBV19 and TRBJ2-3, with D perhaps matching TRBD1 (5 bases). V lost 5 bases to trimming and J lost 0 bases, with 9 bases between them. Germline-derived CDR1 and CDR2 are LNHDA and SQIVND (reference sequence). CDR3 size: 14 residues. Here the CDR3 DNA reads TGTGCCAGTAGTGAACAGGATAGCACAGATACGCAGTATTTT. Encoded protein: CASSEQDSTDTQYF. The variable domain in full, completed from reference TRBV19 and TRBJ2-3, reads DGGITQSPKYLFRKEGQNVTLSCEQNLNHDAMYWYRQDPGQGLRLIYYSQIVNDFQKGDIAEGYSVSREKKESFPLTVTSAQKNPTAFYLCASSEQDSTDTQYFGPGTRLTVL.

The chain uses TRBV18 and TRBJ1-6; D may be TRBD1 (6 bases). CDR1 and CDR2 from the germline V gene are KGHSH and LQKENI. Trimming cost V 2 bases and J 5 bases, with 13 bases left between them. CDR3 size: 16 residues. The CDR3 region has the DNA TGTGCCAGCTCACCAGAAGAACAGGGAAATAATTCACCCCTCCACTTT. Protein sequence: CASSPEEQGNNSPLHF.

V gene TRBV11-1 combines with J gene TRBJ1-2; the match to TRBD1 covers 7 bases. V shed 2 bases and J 4 bases; nucleotides not matched to a gene: 10. Germline-derived CDR1 and CDR2 are SGHAT and FQDESV (reference sequence). The length of the CDR3 is 16 residues. The CDR3 DNA follows: TGTGCCAGCAGCTTAATGGGTACGAGGGACAGCTATGGCTACACCTTC. Amino acid sequence: CASSLMGTRDSYGYTF.

V and J are TRBV19 and TRBJ2-1; 7 bases agree with TRBD2. V dropped 5 bases and J dropped 9; count of bases not matched to a gene: 16. The CDR3 extends over 16 amino acids. Germline V gene lookup returns CDR1 LNHDA and CDR2 SQIVND (reference sequence). The CDR3 sequence: CASSRIAGSGGGEQFF. The CDR3 bases are TGTGCCAGTAGTCGGATAGCGGGCTCGGGTGGAGGTGAGCAGTTCTTC.

V is TRBV11-2 and J is TRBJ1-1; D call uncertain. The CDR3 is made up of 16 amino acids. Between the trimmed V and J ends, which lost 1 base and 0 bases, there was a span of 12 bases. Germline V gene lookup returns CDR1 SGHAT and CDR2 FQNNGV. The CDR3 spells CASSLAGTAMNTEAFF. The CDR3 DNA follows: TGTGCCAGCAGCTTAGCCGGTACAGCTATGAACACTGAAGCTTTCTTT.

The V call is TRBV19, the J call TRBJ1-5; 7 nucleotides agree with TRBD1. The CDR3 sequence is 16 residues long. From germline, CDR1 is LNHDA and CDR2 SQIVND (reference sequence). Trimming removed 7 bases from V and 5 bases from J; junction bases left unmatched: 14. CDR3 in amino acids: CASTPWRGRRDQPQHF. CDR3 nucleotides: TGTGCCAGTACCCCTTGGAGGGGGCGCCGGGATCAGCCCCAGCATTTT.

The chain is built from TRBV27 and TRBJ2-1; 7 bases are a match to TRBD1. The CDR3 loop spans 14 amino acids. Germline V gene sequence: CDR1 MNHEY, CDR2 SMNVEV (reference sequence). J gave up 5 bases and V 3 bases, and 4 bases lay outside the gene matches. CDR3 nucleotides: TGTGCCAGCAGTTTGATTGGGACAGACAATGAGCAGTTCTTC. This gives the protein CASSLIGTDNEQFF.

V usage is TRBV28 and J usage is TRBJ1-5; 12 bases fit TRBD1. Germline V gene sequence: CDR1 MDHEN, CDR2 SYDVKM. J gave up 7 bases and V 5 bases, and 6 bases lay outside the gene matches. The CDR3 totals 15 residues. CDR3 region: CASSTSGTGGQPQHF. CDR3 nucleotide sequence: TGTGCCAGCAGTACTTCCGGGACAGGGGGCCAGCCCCAGCATTTT. Full variable domain (outside the CDR3, taken from reference TRBV28 and TRBJ1-5): DVKVTQSSRYLVKRTGEKVFLECVQDMDHENMFWYRQDPGLGLRLIYFSYDVKMKEKGDIPEGYSVSREKKERFSLILESASTNQTSMYLCASSTSGTGGQPQHFGDGTRLSIL.

This rearrangement joins TRBV15 to TRBJ2-2; 8 bases fit TRBD1. Losses at the gene ends were 0 bases for V and 3 bases for J; bases not matched to a gene: 3. There are 16 residues in the CDR3. Germline CDR1 LNHNV, CDR2 YYDKDF (reference sequence). The CDR3 sequence is CATSRDGQGYTGELFF. The CDR3 nucleotides read TGTGCCACCAGCAGAGACGGACAGGGATACACCGGGGAGCTGTTTTTT.

The J gene is TRBJ1-1, the V gene TRBV29-1, with D possibly TRBD1 on 6 matching bases. There are 13 residues in the CDR3. V lost 6 bases to trimming and J lost 3 bases, with 14 bases between them. The germline gives CDR1 SQVTM, CDR2 ANQGSEA. In DNA form, the CDR3 reads TGCAGCGTCCAGATAAACAGGGACACTGAAGCTTTCTTT. It encodes CSVQINRDTEAFF. Together with reference TRBV29-1 and TRBJ1-1, the CDR3 gives the full variable domain: SAVISQKPSRDICQRGTSLTIQCQVDSQVTMMFWYRQQPGQSLTLIATANQGSEATYESGFVIDKFPISRPNLTFSTLTVSNMSPEDSSIYLCSVQINRDTEAFFGQGTRLTVV.

This clone appeared a single time. This chain uses TRBV19 with TRBJ1-6; possible D gene TRBD1, 6 bases. Germline-derived CDR1 and CDR2 are LNHDA and SQIVND (reference sequence). CDR3 length equals 14 residues. V lost 4 bases and J lost 10, with 14 bases in between. CDR3 sequence (DNA): TGTGCCAGTAGTAGACAGGTAGTAATATCACCCCTCCACTTT. This translates into CASSRQVVISPLHF.

J is TRBJ2-3 and V is TRBV7-3; 7 nucleotides agree with TRBD2. The CDR3 sequence is 16 residues long. Germline V gene lookup returns CDR1 SGHTA and CDR2 FQGTGA. The V and J ends lost 1 base and 2 bases, in that order; junction bases with no gene match: 6. CDR3 amino acids: CASSLRLAGNTDTQYF. CDR3 in DNA: TGTGCCAGCAGCTTAAGACTAGCCGGGAACACAGATACGCAGTATTTT.

The chain is built from TRBV28 and TRBJ2-1; tentatively, D is TRBD2 (5 bases). This CDR3 is built from 13 residues. CDR1 and CDR2 from the germline V gene are MDHEN and SYDVKM. Trimming removed 6 bases from V and 10 bases from J, with 16 bases in between. The CDR3 nucleotides read TGTGCCAGCAGCCCCTCGAGGGCGAGGGAGCAGTTCTTC. Translating it yields CASSPSRAREQFF.

This clone came up once. The chain joins TRBV9 to TRBJ2-3; D perhaps matches TRBD1 (5 bases). CDR3 length: 15 amino acids. The germline V gene encodes CDR1 SGDLS and CDR2 YYNGEE. V lost 0 bases to trimming and J lost 1 base, with 9 bases between them. The CDR3 DNA reads TGTGCCAGCAGCGTAGAAGGGGCTGGCACAGATACGCAGTATTTT. This sequence encodes CASSVEGAGTDTQYF. The full variable domain, its missing parts supplied by reference TRBV9 and TRBJ2-3, is DSGVTQTPKHLITATGQRVTLRCSPRSGDLSVYWYQQSLDQGLQFLIQYYNGEERAKGNILERFSAQQFPDLHSELNLSSLELGDSALYFCASSVEGAGTDTQYFGPGTRLTVL.

The rearrangement uses TRBV29-1 and TRBJ2-2; D ambiguous. Per germline, CDR1 SQVTM and CDR2 ANQGSEA. This CDR3 spans 13 amino acids. V shed 7 bases and J shed 5 bases, with 14 bases lying between them. CDR3: CSALNGVTGELFF. As DNA, the CDR3 is TGCAGCGCCCTAAACGGAGTTACCGGGGAGCTGTTTTTT.

V and J are TRBV6-5 and TRBJ1-2, with 9 bases matching TRBD1. Trimming took 4 bases from V and 5 from J; bases not matched to a gene: 8. Germline CDR1 is MNHEY and CDR2 is SVGAGI. The CDR3 length is 15 residues. DNA of the CDR3: TGTGCCAGCAGTTCCACCGGGACAGGGATTTATGGCTACACCTTC. Its translation is CASSSTGTGIYGYTF.

The CDR3 coding sequence is TGTGCCAGCTCACTGAAACAGGGCTCACCCCTCCACTTT. It specifies CASSLKQGSPLHF. The rearrangement uses TRBV18 and TRBJ1-6; a possible D gene is TRBD1 (6 bases). CDR3 length: 13 amino acids. Germline-derived CDR1 and CDR2 are KGHSH and LQKENI. Trimming removed 4 bases at V and 10 bases at J, with 11 bases between. Using reference TRBV18 and TRBJ1-6 for the parts outside the CDR3, the full variable domain is NAGVMQNPRHLVRRRGQEARLRCSPMKGHSHVYWYRQLPEEGLKFMVYLQKENIIDESGMPKERFSAEFPKEGPSILRIQQVVRGDSAAYFCASSLKQGSPLHFGNGTRLTVT.

The CDR3 DNA sequence: TGTGCCAGCAGCTCGACAGGGGGAGGCTACACCTTC. Residues: CASSSTGGGYTF. This chain connects TRBV13 to TRBJ1-2, with 9 nucleotides matching TRBD1. This CDR3 has 12 amino acids. The V gene's germline CDR1 is PRHDT and CDR2 FYEKMQ (reference sequence). The V and J ends lost 4 bases and 8 bases, in that order; junction bases with no gene match: 2. The whole variable domain, remainder taken from reference TRBV13 and TRBJ1-2, is AAGVIQSPRHLIKEKRETATLKCYPIPRHDTVYWYQQGPGQDPQFLISFYEKMQSDKGSIPDRFSAQQFSDYHSELNMSSLELGDSALYFCASSSTGGGYTFGSGTRLTVV.